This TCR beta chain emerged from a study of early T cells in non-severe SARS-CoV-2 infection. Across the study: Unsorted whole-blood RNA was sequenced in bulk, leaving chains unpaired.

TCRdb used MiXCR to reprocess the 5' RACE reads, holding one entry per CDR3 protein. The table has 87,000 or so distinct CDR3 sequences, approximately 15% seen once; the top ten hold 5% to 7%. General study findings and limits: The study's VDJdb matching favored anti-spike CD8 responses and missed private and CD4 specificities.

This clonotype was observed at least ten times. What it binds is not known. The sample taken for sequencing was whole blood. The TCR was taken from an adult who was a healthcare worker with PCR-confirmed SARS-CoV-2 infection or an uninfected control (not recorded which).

CDR3 nucleotide sequence: TGTGCCAGCAGTTACTCGGGGGAGCAGTACTTC. It codes for CASSYSGEQYF. The rearrangement joins TRBV6-5 to TRBJ2-7, with D unresolved. Between the trimmed V and J ends, which lost 0 bases and 7 bases, there was a span of 4 bases. The germline gives CDR1 MNHEY, CDR2 SVGAGI. The CDR3 has 11 amino acids.